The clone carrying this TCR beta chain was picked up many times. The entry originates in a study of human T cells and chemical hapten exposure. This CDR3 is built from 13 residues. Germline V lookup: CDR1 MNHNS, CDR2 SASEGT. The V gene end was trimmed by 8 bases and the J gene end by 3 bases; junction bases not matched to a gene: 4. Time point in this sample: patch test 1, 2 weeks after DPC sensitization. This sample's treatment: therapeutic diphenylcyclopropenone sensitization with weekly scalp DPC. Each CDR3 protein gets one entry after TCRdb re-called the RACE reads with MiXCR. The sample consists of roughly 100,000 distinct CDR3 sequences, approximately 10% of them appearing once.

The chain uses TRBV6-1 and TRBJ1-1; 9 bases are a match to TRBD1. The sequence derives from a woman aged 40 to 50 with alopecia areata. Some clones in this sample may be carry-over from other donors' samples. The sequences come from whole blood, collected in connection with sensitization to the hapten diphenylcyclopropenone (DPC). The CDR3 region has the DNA TGTGCCAGCCCGGGACAGGGTTACACTGAAGCTTTCTTT. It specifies CASPGQGYTEAFF.